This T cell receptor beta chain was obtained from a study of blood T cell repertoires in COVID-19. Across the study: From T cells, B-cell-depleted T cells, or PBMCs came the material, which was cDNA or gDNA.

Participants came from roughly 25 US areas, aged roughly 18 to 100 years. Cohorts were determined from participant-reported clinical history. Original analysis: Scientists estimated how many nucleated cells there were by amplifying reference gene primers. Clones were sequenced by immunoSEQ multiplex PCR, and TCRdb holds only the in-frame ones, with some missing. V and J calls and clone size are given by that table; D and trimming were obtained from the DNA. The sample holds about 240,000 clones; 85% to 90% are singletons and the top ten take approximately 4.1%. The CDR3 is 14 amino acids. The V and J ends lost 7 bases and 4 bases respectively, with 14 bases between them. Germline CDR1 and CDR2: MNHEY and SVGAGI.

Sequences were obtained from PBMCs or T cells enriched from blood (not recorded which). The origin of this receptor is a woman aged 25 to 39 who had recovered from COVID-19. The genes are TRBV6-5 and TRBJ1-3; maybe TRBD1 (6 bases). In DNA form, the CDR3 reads TGTGCCAGCATTCTCCTGGGGGCAGGAAACACCATATATTTT. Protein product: CASILLGAGNTIYF.